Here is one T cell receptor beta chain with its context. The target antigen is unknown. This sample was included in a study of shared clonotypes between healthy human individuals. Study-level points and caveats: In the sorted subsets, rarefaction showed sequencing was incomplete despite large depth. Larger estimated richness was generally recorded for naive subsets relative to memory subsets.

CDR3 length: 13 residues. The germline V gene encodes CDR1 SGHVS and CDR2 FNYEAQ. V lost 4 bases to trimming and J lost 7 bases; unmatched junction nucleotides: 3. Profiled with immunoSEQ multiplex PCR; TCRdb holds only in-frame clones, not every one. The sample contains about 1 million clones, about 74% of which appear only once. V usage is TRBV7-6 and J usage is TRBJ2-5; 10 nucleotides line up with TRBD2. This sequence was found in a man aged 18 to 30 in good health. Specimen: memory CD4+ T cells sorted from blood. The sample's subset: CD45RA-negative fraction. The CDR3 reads CASSSGTSATQYF. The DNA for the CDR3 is TGTGCCAGCAGCTCCGGGACTAGCGCGACCCAGTACTTC.